The present TCR beta chain was sequenced within a study of T cells in Graves' hyperthyroidism and ophthalmopathy. Notes on the study in general: Blood samples included most of the expanded thyroid clonotypes exceeding 0.001.

This clonotype has a count of ten or more. Its specificity is unknown. V shed 3 bases and J shed 5 bases, with 14 bases lying between them. This CDR3 comprises 14 residues. In germline, CDR1 is SGHTA, CDR2 FQGNSA. Researchers barred patients who had uncontrolled infection, other autoimmune disease, pregnancy or lactation. Thyroid ultrasound, orbital computed tomography, clinical symptoms, and serum thyroxine and TRAb underpinned diagnoses. RNA transcripts gave rise to amplified TCR beta CDR3 regions. The primer set for the first-round RT-PCR of the TCR CDR3 was HTBI. MiXCR, applied by TCRdb to the multiplex PCR reads, yields one record per CDR3 protein. The table has almost 350,000 distinct CDR3 sequences, 15% to 20% seen once.

The sample was blood. The receptor was isolated from a woman aged 40 to 50 with Graves' ophthalmopathy. This chain links TRBV7-2 with TRBJ2-7; TRBD1 is a possible D gene (6 bases). This CDR3 reads CASSFEGGFNEQYF. The CDR3 DNA reads as TGTGCCAGCAGCTTCGAAGGGGGATTTAACGAGCAGTACTTC.